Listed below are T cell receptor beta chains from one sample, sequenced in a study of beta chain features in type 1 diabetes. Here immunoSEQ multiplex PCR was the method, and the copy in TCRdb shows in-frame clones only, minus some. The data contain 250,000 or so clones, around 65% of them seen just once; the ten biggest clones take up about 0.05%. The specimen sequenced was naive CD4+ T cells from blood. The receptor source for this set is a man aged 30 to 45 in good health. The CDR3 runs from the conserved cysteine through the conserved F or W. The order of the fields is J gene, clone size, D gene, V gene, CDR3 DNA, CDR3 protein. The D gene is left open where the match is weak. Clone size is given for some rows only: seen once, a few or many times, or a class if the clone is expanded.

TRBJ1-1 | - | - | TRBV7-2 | TGTGCCAGCAGACCGACAGGATCCACTGAAGCTTTCTTT | CASRPTGSTEAFF
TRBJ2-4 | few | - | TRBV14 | TGTGCCAGCAGCGCCCGGGACAAAAACATTCAGTACTTC | CASSARDKNIQYF
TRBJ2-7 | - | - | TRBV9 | TGTGCCAGCAGCGTACTCCCGGGGTACGAGCAGTACTTC | CASSVLPGYEQYF
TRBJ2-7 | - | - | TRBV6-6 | TGTGCCAGCAGTCCCCCCGGAGGACACGCGTACGAGCAGTACTTC | CASSPPGGHAYEQYF
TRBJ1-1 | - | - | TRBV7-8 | TGTGCCATCAAAGTTCAGGAGAACACTGAAGCTTTCTTT | CAIKVQENTEAFF
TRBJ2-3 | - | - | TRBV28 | TGTGCCAGCAGTTTTGGTTCCTATGGCGGTACGCAGTATTTT | CASSFGSYGGTQYF
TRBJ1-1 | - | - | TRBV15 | TGTGCCACCCGCGCGGGACTCGTGACTGAAGCTTTCTTT | CATRAGLVTEAFF
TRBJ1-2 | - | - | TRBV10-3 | TGTGCCATCAGTGACATACAGACGTCTAACTATGGCTACACCTTC | CAISDIQTSNYGYTF
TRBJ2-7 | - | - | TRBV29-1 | TGCAGCGTGCGCGGGACAGCTTTCTACTCCTACGAGCAGTACTTC | CSVRGTAFYSYEQYF
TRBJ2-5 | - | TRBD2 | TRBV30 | TGTGCCTGGAGCAGGTTAACTAGCGGTAAAGAGACCCAGTACTTC | CAWSRLTSGKETQYF
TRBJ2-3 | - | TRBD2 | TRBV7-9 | TGTGCCAGCAGCTTAGGCGTCCAGGGAGGGACAGATACGCAGTATTTT | CASSLGVQGGTDTQYF
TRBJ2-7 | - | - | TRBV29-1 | TGCAGCGTGGGGCCCGGCGGCTTCTACGAGCAGTACTTC | CSVGPGGFYEQYF
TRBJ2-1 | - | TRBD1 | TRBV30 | TGTGCCTGGAGTGAGGGGACAGGGTCCGACAATGAGCAGTTCTTC | CAWSEGTGSDNEQFF